This entry describes one T cell receptor beta chain. These data are taken from a study of T cells after yellow fever vaccination. A single record per CDR3 protein comes from TCRdb applying MiXCR to the 5' RACE reads. The sample shows 300,000 to 400,000 distinct CDR3 sequences, around 10% of them seen only once. Per the germline V gene, CDR1 is MNHNY and CDR2 is SVGAGI (reference sequence). This CDR3 is built from 15 residues. V shed 6 bases, J shed 7 bases, and the junction held 10 bases outside the gene matches. V usage is TRBV6-6 and J usage is TRBJ2-3, with 10 bases aligning to TRBD2. Sequences were derived from CD4+ T cells sorted from PBMCs, sampled 45 days after the yellow fever booster vaccination. The sequence was collected from a man aged 18 to 29 who received the YFV17D yellow fever vaccine. This CDR3 is CASSPSGGVVNTQYF. The CDR3, as DNA: TGTGCCAGCAGCCCCAGCGGGGGGGTAGTAAATACGCAGTATTTT.